This TCR beta chain originates from a study of T cell clonality in common variable immunodeficiency. As to this clone: Its antigen remains unknown. The CDR3 end lies 3 residues beyond the end of the read and is filled in from the germline J gene.

V was pared by 4 bases and J by 5 bases, with 10 bases of the junction left unmatched. Germline CDR1 reads MRHNA; CDR2 reads SNTAGT. The CDR3 extends over 15 amino acids. TCRdb's copy holds only in-frame clones and misses some; the assay was immunoSEQ multiplex PCR. The sample has about 31,000 clones, none seen only once. Study observations and caveats: CVID subjects had higher TCRbeta clonality than healthy controls, most marked in about a third. Patient heterogeneity in the CVID cohort limited correlations between repertoire features and clinical complications.

The source of this sequence is a person aged 18 to 70 in good health. Sample: peripheral blood mononuclear cells. This chain links TRBV6-4 with TRBJ2-5; 7 bases are a match to TRBD2. The part of the CDR3 DNA that was read is TGTGCCAGCAGTGTCCTCTCGGGGGGAGTTGAGACC. Protein sequence: CASSVLSGGVET. The full CDR3 reads CASSVLSGGVETQYF.